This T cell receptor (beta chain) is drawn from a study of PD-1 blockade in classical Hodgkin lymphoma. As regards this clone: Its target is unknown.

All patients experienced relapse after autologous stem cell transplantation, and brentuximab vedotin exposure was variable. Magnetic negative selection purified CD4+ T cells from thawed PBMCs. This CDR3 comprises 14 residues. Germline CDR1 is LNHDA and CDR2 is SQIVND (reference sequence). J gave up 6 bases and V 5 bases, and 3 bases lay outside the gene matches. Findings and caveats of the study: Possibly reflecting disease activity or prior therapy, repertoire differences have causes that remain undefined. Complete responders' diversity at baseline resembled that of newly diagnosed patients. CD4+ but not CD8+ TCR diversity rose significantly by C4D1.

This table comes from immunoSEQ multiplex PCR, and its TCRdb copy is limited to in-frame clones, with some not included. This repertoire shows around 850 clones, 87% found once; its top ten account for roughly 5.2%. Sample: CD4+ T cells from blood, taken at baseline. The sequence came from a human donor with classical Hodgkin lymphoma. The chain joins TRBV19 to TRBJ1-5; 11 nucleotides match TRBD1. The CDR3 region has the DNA TGTGCCAGTAGTCTAGGGACAGGGGGTCAGCCCCAGCATTTT. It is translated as CASSLGTGGQPQHF.